This T cell receptor beta chain was identified during a study of early T cells in non-severe SARS-CoV-2 infection (dated by TCRdb to about 2021). For the study in its entirety: Because TCR sequencing relied on bulk RNA taken from unsorted whole blood, pairing of alpha and beta chains was not possible. Findings and caveats that apply to the study as a whole: VDJdb matching was skewed toward anti-spike CD8 responses and likely underestimated virus-specific expansions, missing private and CD4 specificities.

Library generation was performed with 5' RACE. These reads were obtained on a NextSeq 500. To correct for sequencing error and PCR bias, the TCR library protocol tagged individual cDNA molecules with unique molecular identifiers. Both TCR alpha and beta chains were sequenced, and tight co-correlation was observed between alpha and beta sequence abundances in each sample. As for the authors' bioinformatics: Decombinator V4 was used to annotate TCR sequences for V gene, J gene and CDR3. Expanded TCRs were defined as changing significantly between any two time points under a Poisson model with p below 0.0001. TCR abundances were normalised to the total number of TCRs sequenced in each sample and reported as counts per million. TRAV1-2 paired with TRAJ12, TRAJ20 or TRAJ33 defined MAIT TCRs, while TRAV10 paired with TRAJ18 defined iNKT TCRs. VDJdb, accessed 1 November 2021, was searched for CMV, EBV and SARS-CoV-2 annotated TCRs, excluding TCRs annotated for multiple antigens. The public reads were run again by TCRdb, first through fastp at Q25 and then through MiXCR, and only productive beta chains were kept. A single entry per CDR3 protein holds the most common genes and DNA from its merged rows. The V and J calls were determined by TCRdb, not by the authors. For this sample there are under 35,000 distinct CDR3 sequences; about 9.5% appear just once. Roughly 13% of the sample is held by the ten biggest clonotypes.

In its sample, this clonotype was seen many times. Its antigen has not been determined. No base quality information exists; no much larger clone differs at one position. The germline V gene gives CDR1 as SQVTM and CDR2 as ANQGSEA. Reading from cysteine to phenylalanine, the CDR3 counts 13 amino acids. The CDR3 DNA has 39 bases and is translated from base 1. Relative to germline, V is 4 bases shorter and J is 6 bases shorter, with 16 bases between their ends. The study was a case-control design nested within a healthcare worker cohort in London, UK, with weekly nasopharyngeal swab PCR tests and blood sampling. Healthcare workers were recruited during the week of the UK lockdown, between 23 and 31 March 2020, and followed weekly for up to roughly 15 weeks.

The TCR was taken from an adult who was a healthcare worker with PCR-confirmed SARS-CoV-2 infection or an uninfected control (not recorded which). Sample: whole blood. Recombination linked TRBV29-1 to TRBJ2-7, with a weak D call of TRBD2 (5 bases match). The sequenced DNA: TGCAGCGTTGCCGGGGTAGGGATGCGCGAGCAGTACTTC. It encodes CSVAGVGMREQYF.